The following is a T cell receptor beta chain sequence with its context. These data originate in a study of blood T cell repertoires in COVID-19. About the study: COVID-19 samples from acute and convalescent phases originated in the United States, Italy and Spain. Nucleic acid was either cDNA or gDNA, and it came from T cells, B-cell-depleted T cells, or PBMCs.

Per the authors' pipeline: Estimated nucleated cell counts came from reference gene primer amplification. Assay used: immunoSEQ multiplex PCR; TCRdb lists only in-frame clones, some missing. V and J calls and clone size are given by that table; D and trimming were obtained from the DNA. The sample lists about 250,000 clones, around 88% occurring once. The CDR3 is made up of 15 amino acids. Trimming removed 2 bases at V and 5 bases at J, with 11 bases between. The germline V gene has CDR1 SGHNT and CDR2 YYREEE (reference sequence). This TCR was recovered from a man older than 75 with acute or convalescent COVID-19. Sequencing used peripheral blood. The chain combines TRBV5-4 with TRBJ1-6; possibly TRBD1 for D (6 bases). The CDR3 region has the DNA TGTGCCAGCAGCTTCCGGACAGCCGATAATTCACCCCTCCACTTT. Encoded protein: CASSFRTADNSPLHF.